The entry below describes one TCR beta chain. Method: immunoSEQ multiplex PCR; TCRdb's copy keeps in-frame clones and lacks some. The table records about 600,000 clones, roughly 72% of them present only once. The sample belongs to a study of shared clonotypes between healthy human individuals. The CDR3 has 14 amino acids. Germline values: CDR1 SGHRS, CDR2 YFSETQ. V lost 0 bases and J lost 5, with 12 bases in between. The material sequenced was PBMCs. The gene calls are TRBV5-1 and TRBJ2-7; D might be TRBD1 or TRBD2, each matching 5 bases. This TCR was sampled from a woman in her 40s in good health. Some clones in this sample may be carry-over from other donors' samples. The CDR3 region is CASSLGDPRDEQYF. CDR3 bases: TGCGCCAGCAGCTTGGGGGACCCTAGAGACGAGCAGTACTTC.